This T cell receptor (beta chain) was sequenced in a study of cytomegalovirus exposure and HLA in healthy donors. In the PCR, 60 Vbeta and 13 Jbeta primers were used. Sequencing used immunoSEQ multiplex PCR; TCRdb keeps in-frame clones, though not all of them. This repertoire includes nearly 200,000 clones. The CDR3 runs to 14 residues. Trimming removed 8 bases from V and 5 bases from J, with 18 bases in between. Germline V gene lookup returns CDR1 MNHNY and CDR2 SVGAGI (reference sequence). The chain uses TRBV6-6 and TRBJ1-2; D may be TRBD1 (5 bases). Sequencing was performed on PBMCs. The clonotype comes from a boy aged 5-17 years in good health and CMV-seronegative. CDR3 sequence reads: CASAGDAQPYGYTF. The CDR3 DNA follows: TGTGCCAGCGCGGGGGATGCACAGCCTTATGGCTACACCTTC.